Each of the 19 T cell receptor beta chains below was sequenced from the same sample in a study of T cell changes during pregnancy in multiple sclerosis. Clones were sequenced by immunoSEQ multiplex PCR, and TCRdb holds only the in-frame ones, with some missing. The table shows about 17,000 clones, with about four fifths occurring only once. The sample was CD8+ T cells from peripheral blood mononuclear cells, taken in the second trimester of pregnancy. These receptors came from a female donor in good health, enrolled as a control in a pregnancy study.

The rearrangement links TRBV6-5 to TRBJ2-7, with a tentative D call TRBD1 (6 bases). The CDR3 is 13 amino acids. V gave up 2 bases and J gave up 3 bases, with 8 bases separating them. Per the germline V gene, CDR1 is MNHEY and CDR2 is SVGAGI. The CDR3 nucleotides are TGTGCCAGCAGTTACGGCAGGGGCTACGAGCAGTACTTC. This gives the protein CASSYGRGYEQYF.

Concerning this clone itself: This likely comes from a read error, as the CDR3 has no conserved phenylalanine or tryptophan at its end. The DNA is omitted, as the CDR3 cannot be located on it reliably, and the CDR3 follows TCRdb's listing. CDR3 protein: CASSSPAGQGAV. The V gene is TRBV7-2, the J gene TRBJ1-6; TRBD1 reflects the table's D call only, with no check against the DNA. The CDR3 is made up of 12 amino acids, end residues included. Germline V gives CDR1 SGHTA, CDR2 FQGNSA.

The chain links TRBV10-3 to TRBJ2-5; no firm D call. The tail of the sequence fits TRBJ2-7 better, so the J call may be wrong. The CDR3 loop spans 15 amino acids. Germline values: CDR1 ENHRY, CDR2 SYGVKD. This CDR3 reads CAISEVVGTNYEQYF. The CDR3 coding sequence is TGTGCCATCAGTGAAGTGGTCGGAACCAACTACGAGCAGTACTTC.

Within the sample, this clone is medium-sized. The chain combines TRBV6-4 with TRBJ2-3; a possible D gene is TRBD2 (6 bases). Germline V gene lookup returns CDR1 MRHNA and CDR2 SNTAGT. The CDR3 is 15 residues long. Trimming took 6 bases from V and 0 from J, leaving 13 bases between them. The CDR3 here is CASSPRAGSTDTQYF. In DNA, the CDR3 is TGTGCCAGCAGCCCCCGGGCGGGAAGCACAGATACGCAGTATTTT.

In its sample, this clone was seen a few times. The rearrangement joins TRBV11-2 to TRBJ1-1; 7 bases line up with TRBD1. CDR3 length: 14 residues. The J segment lost 5 bases and the V segment lost 5 bases, leaving 8 bases of the junction unmatched. Germline loops: CDR1 SGHAT, CDR2 FQNNGV. The CDR3 region has the DNA TGTGCCAGCAGCGAGGTGACAGGGAGGACTGAAGCTTTCTTT. It codes for CASSEVTGRTEAFF.

The rearrangement joins TRBV2 to TRBJ1-2, with 9 bases lining up with TRBD1. V lost 7 bases to trimming and J lost 6 bases; unmatched junction nucleotides: 6. The CDR3 spans 13 residues. CDR1 is SNHLY, CDR2 FYNNEI, per germline. CDR3 DNA sequence: TGTGCCAGCACCCGGGACAGGGTGAATGGCTACACCTTC. This translates into CASTRDRVNGYTF.

V usage is TRBV9 and J usage is TRBJ2-4; D remains unclear. The CDR3 has 13 amino acids. V was trimmed by 4 bases and J by 5 bases, leaving 10 bases between them. Per germline, CDR1 SGDLS and CDR2 YYNGEE. CDR3 sequence (DNA): TGTGCCAGCAGCTCAGACACCGAAAACATTCAGTACTTC. Amino acids: CASSSDTENIQYF. Complete variable domain (other parts from reference TRBV9 and TRBJ2-4): DSGVTQTPKHLITATGQRVTLRCSPRSGDLSVYWYQQSLDQGLQFLIQYYNGEERAKGNILERFSAQQFPDLHSELNLSSLELGDSALYFCASSSDTENIQYFGAGTRLSVL.

This clone was seen more than once but under ten times. This CDR3 reads CASSLTRGVLSLFYGYTF. CDR3 nucleotides: TGTGCCAGCAGCTTGACCAGGGGGGTACTTTCTCTTTTCTATGGCTACACCTTC. This rearrangement joins TRBV5-4 to TRBJ1-2, with 7 bases fitting TRBD1. From germline, CDR1 is SGHNT and CDR2 YYREEE (reference sequence). V shed 1 base and J 4 bases; nucleotides not matched to a gene: 16. CDR3 length: 18 residues.

This clone was recorded only once. This rearrangement joins TRBV5-1 to TRBJ1-2; TRBD1 aligns across 7 bases. The CDR3 consists of 13 residues. Germline V gives CDR1 SGHRS, CDR2 YFSETQ. Trimming cost V 3 bases and J 8 bases; bases outside gene matches: 7. Here the CDR3 reads CASSYGTDEGYTF. CDR3 nucleotide sequence: TGCGCCAGCAGCTACGGGACAGACGAGGGCTACACCTTC.

The chain couples TRBV11-2 to TRBJ2-2, with D tentatively TRBD2 (5 bases). The CDR3 length is 14 residues. CDR1 and CDR2 (germline): SGHAT, FQNNGV. Trimming left V 5 bases short and J 1 base short, with 8 bases between. This CDR3 reads CASSRRGNTGELFF. The CDR3 coding sequence is TGTGCCAGCAGCCGTCGGGGGAACACCGGGGAGCTGTTTTTT.

The chain carries TRBV6-1 and TRBJ2-3; TRBD1 agrees at 9 bases. Germline V CDR1 and CDR2: MNHNS, SASEGT. Trimming took 4 bases from V and 6 from J; bases not matched to a gene: 8. The CDR3 extends over 15 amino acids. The CDR3 bases are TGTGCCAGCAGTGGATGGACAGGGGAGGGGGATACGCAGTATTTT. Its translation: CASSGWTGEGDTQYF.

The chain links TRBV11-3 to TRBJ2-1; 8 nucleotides agree with TRBD2. The trim removed 4 bases at V and 1 base at J, leaving 15 bases unmatched. The CDR3 has 19 amino acids. Looked up from germline, CDR1 is SGHNT and CDR2 is YENEEA. CDR3 residues: CASSSRASDGGGSYNEQFF. The CDR3 nucleotides read TGTGCCAGCAGCTCCCGAGCGTCGGACGGGGGGGGGTCCTACAATGAGCAGTTCTTC.

The chain links TRBV4-1 to TRBJ2-1; D gene unclear. Trimming removed 0 bases at V and 5 bases at J, with 8 bases between. CDR1 MGHRA and CDR2 YSYEKL come from the germline V gene. This CDR3 contains 14 residues. The CDR3 DNA is TGCGCCAGCAGCCAAGACTCAGGTCACAATGAGCAGTTCTTC. It yields the protein CASSQDSGHNEQFF.

The chain carries TRBV4-3 and TRBJ2-2; 10 bases are a match to TRBD2. The CDR3 covers 14 residues. Trimming took 4 bases from V and 13 from J; bases not matched to a gene: 9. The V gene's germline CDR1 is LGHNA and CDR2 YSLEER. Here the CDR3 reads CASSPSGGAVGLFF. In DNA form, the CDR3 reads TGCGCCAGCAGCCCGAGCGGGGGGGCGGTGGGGCTGTTTTTT.

The chain uses TRBV11-1 and TRBJ2-5; D uncertain. CDR3 size: 16 residues. The germline V gene has CDR1 SGHAT and CDR2 FQDESV (reference sequence). Trimming shortened V by 5 bases and J by 2 bases, and 18 bases separated the two germline ends. The CDR3 DNA is TGTGCCAGCAGCCCTGGGCCTCCGGTTATACAAGAGACCCAGTACTTC. This encodes CASSPGPPVIQETQYF.

The rearrangement joins TRBV5-1 to TRBJ2-7; D not certain. The length of the CDR3 is 13 residues. V lost 0 bases and J lost 2, with 6 bases in between. Germline CDR1 reads SGHRS; CDR2 reads YFSETQ. This CDR3 is CASSLELAYEQYF. The CDR3 coding sequence is TGCGCCAGCAGCTTGGAGCTCGCCTACGAGCAGTACTTC.

The genes are TRBV5-1 and TRBJ2-2; 7 bases align to TRBD2. Trimming cost V 0 bases and J 7 bases; bases outside gene matches: 9. The V gene's germline CDR1 is SGHRS and CDR2 YFSETQ. This CDR3 is 16 amino acids long. CDR3 DNA: TGCGCCAGCAGCTTGGCTGCGGGGGAGTCCGGCGGGGAGCTGTTTTTT. This sequence encodes CASSLAAGESGGELFF.

This chain uses TRBV6-5 with TRBJ2-3; D may be TRBD2 (5 bases). This CDR3 contains 12 residues. Deletions cut 8 bases from V and 3 bases from J, with 9 bases between. Germline V CDR1 and CDR2: MNHEY, SVGAGI. CDR3 bases: TGTGCCAGCCGCACGGGGACAGATACGCAGTATTTT. Translation: CASRTGTDTQYF.

The chain combines TRBV2 with TRBJ1-2; TRBD1 aligns across 8 bases. Germline values: CDR1 SNHLY, CDR2 FYNNEI. CDR3 length: 14 amino acids. With 10 bases clipped from V and 6 bases from J, the junction kept 13 bases outside the gene matches. For the CDR3, the DNA is TGTGCCACTTCAAACACGGACAGGGTTCATGGCTACACCTTC. Protein sequence: CATSNTDRVHGYTF. The whole variable domain, filled in from reference TRBV2 and TRBJ1-2, reads EPEVTQTPSHQVTQMGQEVILRCVPISNHLYFYWYRQILGQKVEFLVSFYNNEISEKSEIFDDQFSVERPDGSNFTLKIRSTKLEDSAMYFCATSNTDRVHGYTFGSGTRLTVV.